This T cell receptor (beta chain) originates from a study of blood T cell repertoires in COVID-19. CDR1 and CDR2 (germline): SGHRS, YFSETQ. J was trimmed by 2 bases and V by 0 bases; bases with no gene match: 5. This CDR3 is built from 16 residues. Produced via immunoSEQ multiplex PCR; TCRdb's table is partial and in-frame only. This table holds about 31,000 clones, about 91% found once. Input material: peripheral blood. The genes are TRBV5-1 and TRBJ1-2; 9 nucleotides match TRBD1. The TCR was taken from a human donor in a cohort sampled during active COVID-19. The CDR3 nucleotides read TGCGCCAGCAGCTTGGAACAGGGGGCCGTAAACTATGGCTACACCTTC. Residues: CASSLEQGAVNYGYTF.